These 5 T cell receptor beta chains were all obtained from the same sample, sequenced in a study of T cell repertoires in cytomegalovirus infection. TCRdb redid the calling of the reads with MiXCR, one entry per CDR3 protein. The table has hundreds of thousands of distinct CDR3 sequences, about 30% seen once. Their target antigens are unknown. The sequenced sample was cultured PBMCs, obtained from culture after CMV antigen stimulation. Receptors originate from a human donor in good health (CMV status not recorded). Some clones in this sample may be carry-over from other donors' samples.

The genes are TRBV11-2 and TRBJ2-1; perhaps TRBD2 as D (5 bases). The germline gives CDR1 SGHAT, CDR2 FQNNGV. This CDR3 comprises 13 residues. Trimming cost V 6 bases and J 9 bases, with 15 bases left between them. The CDR3 is CASRVTSGVEQFF. In nucleotides, the CDR3 is TGTGCCAGCAGAGTAACTAGTGGTGTTGAGCAGTTCTTC.

The sample holds a few counts of this clonotype. This chain joins TRBV6-6 and TRBJ1-1; D uncertain. V was shortened by 5 bases and J by 3 bases, with 7 bases between the two germline ends. The CDR3 sequence is 12 residues long. Germline CDR1 MNHNY, CDR2 SVGAGI (reference sequence). CDR3 sequence reads: CASSGIYTEAFF. The DNA of the CDR3 is TGTGCCAGCAGTGGGATTTACACTGAAGCTTTCTTT.

The rearrangement links TRBV29-1 to TRBJ2-1, with TRBD2 identical over 10 bases. The length of the CDR3 is 16 residues. Germline CDR1 is SQVTM and CDR2 is ANQGSEA. V shed 5 bases, J shed 7 bases, and the junction held 14 bases outside the gene matches. The CDR3, as DNA: TGCAGCGTTCCGGGACTAGCGCTTCAACCTGGGAATGAGCAGTTCTTC. Amino acids: CSVPGLALQPGNEQFF.

This sequence joins TRBV12-3 or TRBV12-4 and TRBJ1-5; 7 bases are a match to TRBD1. V lost 3 bases and J lost 6; bases outside the gene matches: 8. The CDR3 contains 15 residues. The DNA for the CDR3 is TGTGCCAGCAGTTTTGCAGGGGGGCGCGTTCAGCCCCAGCATTTT. Its protein product is CASSFAGGRVQPQHF.

This chain connects TRBV7-2 to TRBJ2-5; D is ambiguous. The germline CDR1 and CDR2 sequences are SGHTA and FQGNSA. CDR3 length: 13 amino acids. Trimming cost V 5 bases and J 5 bases, with 12 bases left between them. In DNA form, the CDR3 reads TGTGCCAGCAGCCGAGATCCCTCGGAGACCCAGTACTTC. It translates to CASSRDPSETQYF.